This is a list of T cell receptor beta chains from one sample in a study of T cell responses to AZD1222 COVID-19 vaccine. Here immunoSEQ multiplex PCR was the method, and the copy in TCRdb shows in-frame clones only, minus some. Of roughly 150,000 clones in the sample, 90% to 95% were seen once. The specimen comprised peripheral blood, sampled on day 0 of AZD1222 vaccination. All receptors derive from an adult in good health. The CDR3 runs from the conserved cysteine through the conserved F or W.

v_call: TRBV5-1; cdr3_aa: CASSEPTGGGTEAFF
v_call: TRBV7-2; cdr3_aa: CASSFAGLAGARQYF
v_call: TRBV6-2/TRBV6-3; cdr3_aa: CASSYSPASAFF
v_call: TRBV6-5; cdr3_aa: CASSFYRGGTEAFF
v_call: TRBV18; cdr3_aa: CASSPSGSLNNEQFF
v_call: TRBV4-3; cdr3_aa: CASSRGTGARGYTF
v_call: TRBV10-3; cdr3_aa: CAISEREITGELFF
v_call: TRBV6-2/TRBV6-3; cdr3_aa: CASSYSRTPNTEAFF
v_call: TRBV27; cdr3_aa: CASSQQRGRFLDEQYF
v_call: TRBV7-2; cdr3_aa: CASSLRDREVLLTGELFF
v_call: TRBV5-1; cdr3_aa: CASSFGRGPTEAFF
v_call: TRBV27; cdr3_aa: CASSAHGGNTEAFF
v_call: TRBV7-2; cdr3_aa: CASSSHRGPGDISGNTIYF
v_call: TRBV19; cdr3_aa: CASSMVPNTEAFF
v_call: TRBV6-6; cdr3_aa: CASSYSMASSYEQYF
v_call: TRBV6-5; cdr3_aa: CASATGGNTIYF
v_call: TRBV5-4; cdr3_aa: CASSFMGQLGELFF
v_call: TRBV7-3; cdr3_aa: CASSRGVAKTYNEQFF
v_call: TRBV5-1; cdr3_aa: CASSAGDGPDTQYF
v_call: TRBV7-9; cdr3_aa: CASSSGGSGYTF
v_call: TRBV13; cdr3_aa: CASSLAYEQYF
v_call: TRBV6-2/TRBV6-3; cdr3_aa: CASSFFMTGSNEQYF
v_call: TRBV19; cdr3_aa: CASTSLRDIPNTGELFF
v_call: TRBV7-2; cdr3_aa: CASTPGGGGWETQYF
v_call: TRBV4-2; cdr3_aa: CASSQGRGTEAFF
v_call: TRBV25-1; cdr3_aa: CASRRGINYGYTF
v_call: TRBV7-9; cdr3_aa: CASSYQTGGYGYTF
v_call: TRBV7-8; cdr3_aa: CASSSTDFGTEAFF
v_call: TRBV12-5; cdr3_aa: CASGPDSHTDTQYF
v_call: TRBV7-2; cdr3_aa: CASSLAREIEQFF
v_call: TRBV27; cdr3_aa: CASSTRDYSYEQYF
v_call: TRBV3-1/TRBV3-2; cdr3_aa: CASSQGAGNYGYTF
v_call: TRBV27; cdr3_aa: CASSLTGTGGATGYTF
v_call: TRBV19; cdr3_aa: CASRSSRTASSPLHF
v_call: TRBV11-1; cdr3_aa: CASSLPLLDTQYF
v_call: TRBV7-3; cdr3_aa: CASSPSGPNPLNTEAFF
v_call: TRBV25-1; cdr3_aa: CASSELVESPNSPLHF
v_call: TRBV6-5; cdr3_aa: CASSLGAENQPQHF
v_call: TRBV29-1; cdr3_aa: CSVERGQLYEQYF
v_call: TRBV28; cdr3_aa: CASSNPWVGANTGELFF
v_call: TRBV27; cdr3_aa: CASSLGTVSYNEQFF
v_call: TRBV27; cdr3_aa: CASSFFGGGLTGELFF
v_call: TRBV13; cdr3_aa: CASSLGDRDATGGNIQYF
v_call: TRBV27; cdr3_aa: CASSLTGGIGQPQHF
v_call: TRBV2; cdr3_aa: CASSEAGMLAVQETQYF
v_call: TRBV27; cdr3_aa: CASKTGTAYTEAFF
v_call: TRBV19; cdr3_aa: CATNLGGWNSPLHF
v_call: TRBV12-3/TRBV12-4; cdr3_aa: CATREGGQPQHF
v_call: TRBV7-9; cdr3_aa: CASSRSSGAAGANVLTF
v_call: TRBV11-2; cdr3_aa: CASSLGGVEAFF
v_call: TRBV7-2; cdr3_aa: CASSQRTSFDTQYF
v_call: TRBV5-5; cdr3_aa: CASSPTGGSRETQYF